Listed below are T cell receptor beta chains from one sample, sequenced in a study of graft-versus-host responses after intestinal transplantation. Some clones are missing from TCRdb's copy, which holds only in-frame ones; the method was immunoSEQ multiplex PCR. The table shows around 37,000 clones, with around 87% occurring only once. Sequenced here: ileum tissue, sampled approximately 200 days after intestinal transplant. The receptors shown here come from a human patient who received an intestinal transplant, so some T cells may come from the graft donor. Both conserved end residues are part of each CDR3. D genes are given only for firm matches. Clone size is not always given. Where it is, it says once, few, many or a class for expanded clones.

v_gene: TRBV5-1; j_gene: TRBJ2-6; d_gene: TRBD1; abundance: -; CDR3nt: TGCGCCAGCAGCTTGGCCGACAGGGCTGGGGCCAACGTCCTGACTTTC; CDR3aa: CASSLADRAGANVLTF
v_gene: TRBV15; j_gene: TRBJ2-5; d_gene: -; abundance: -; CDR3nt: TGTGCCACCAGCAGAGTTAAAGGGACGGGGACCCAGTACTTC; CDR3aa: CATSRVKGTGTQYF
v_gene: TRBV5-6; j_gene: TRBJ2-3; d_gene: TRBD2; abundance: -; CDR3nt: TGTGCCAGCAGCTGGGGGGTAGCGGGAGATACGCAGTATTTT; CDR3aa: CASSWGVAGDTQYF
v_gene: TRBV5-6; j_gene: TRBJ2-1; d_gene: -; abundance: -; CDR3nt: TGTGCCAGCAGCCAGAGGGCCCGGTGGGTGGGTGGCAATGAGCAGTTCTTC; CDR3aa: CASSQRARWVGGNEQFF
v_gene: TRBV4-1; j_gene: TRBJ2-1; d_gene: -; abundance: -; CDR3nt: TGCGCCAGCAGCCAATTTGTCAGCGGACAGACCTACAATGAGCAGTTCTTC; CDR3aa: CASSQFVSGQTYNEQFF
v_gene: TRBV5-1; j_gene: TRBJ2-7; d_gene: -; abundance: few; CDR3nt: TGCGCCAGCAGCTTGACAGGGACCACCTACGAGCAGTACTTC; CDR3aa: CASSLTGTTYEQYF
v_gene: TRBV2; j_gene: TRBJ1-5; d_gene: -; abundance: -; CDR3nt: TGTGCCAGCAGGGCCACAGGGAATGGACAGCCCCAGCATTTT; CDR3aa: CASRATGNGQPQHF
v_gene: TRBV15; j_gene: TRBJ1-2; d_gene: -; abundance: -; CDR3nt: TGTGCCACCAGCAGAACCCGGGACTATGGCTACACCTTC; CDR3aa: CATSRTRDYGYTF
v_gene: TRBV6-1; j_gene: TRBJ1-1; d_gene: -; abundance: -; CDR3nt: TGTGCCAGCAGTGAAATTTGGGGGTGGGGTGAAGCTTTCTTT; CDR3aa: CASSEIWGWGEAFF
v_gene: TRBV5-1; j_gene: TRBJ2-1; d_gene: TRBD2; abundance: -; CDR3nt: TGCGCCAGCAGCAGAGGACTAGCGGGAGTCTACAATGAGCAGTTCTTC; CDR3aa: CASSRGLAGVYNEQFF
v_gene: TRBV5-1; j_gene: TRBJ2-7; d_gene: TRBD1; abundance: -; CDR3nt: TGCGCCAGCAGCACGAAACAGGGGGCCTACGAGCAGTACTTC; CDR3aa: CASSTKQGAYEQYF
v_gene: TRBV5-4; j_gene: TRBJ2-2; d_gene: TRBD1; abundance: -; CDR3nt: TGTGCCAGCAGCTCGGGACAGGGGGGCACCGGGGAGCTGTTTTTT; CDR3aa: CASSSGQGGTGELFF
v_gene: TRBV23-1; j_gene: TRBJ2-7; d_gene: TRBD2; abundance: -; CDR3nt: TGCGCCAGCAGCTGCCCCACAACTAGCGGGAGAGCCTACGAGCAGTACTTC; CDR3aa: CASSCPTTSGRAYEQYF
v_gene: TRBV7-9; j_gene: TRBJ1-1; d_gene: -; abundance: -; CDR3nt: TGTGCCAGCAGCTTAGGGCGGAACACTGAAGCTTTCTTT; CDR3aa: CASSLGRNTEAFF
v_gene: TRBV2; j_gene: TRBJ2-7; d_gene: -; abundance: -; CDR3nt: TGTGCCAGCAGTAGAATTGTCGGGGCCCCCTCCTACGAGCAGTACTTC; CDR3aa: CASSRIVGAPSYEQYF
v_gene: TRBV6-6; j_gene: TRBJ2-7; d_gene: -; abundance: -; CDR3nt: TGTGCCAGCAGTTACTCTTCATACAACCCCTACGAGCAGTACTTC; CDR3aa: CASSYSSYNPYEQYF
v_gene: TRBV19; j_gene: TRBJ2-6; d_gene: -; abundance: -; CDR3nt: TGTGCCAGTAGTCCGGGGACTTCTGGGGCCAACGTCCTGACTTTC; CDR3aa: CASSPGTSGANVLTF
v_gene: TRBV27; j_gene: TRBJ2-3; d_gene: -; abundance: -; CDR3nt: TGTGCCAGCAGTTTAACTTACAGCACAGATACGCAGTATTTT; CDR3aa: CASSLTYSTDTQYF
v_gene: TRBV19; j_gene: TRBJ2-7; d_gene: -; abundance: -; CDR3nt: TGTGCCAGTAGTATTGGACACCTCTACGAGCAGTACTTC; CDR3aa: CASSIGHLYEQYF
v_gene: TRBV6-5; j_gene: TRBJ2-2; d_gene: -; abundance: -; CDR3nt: TGTGCCAGCAGCAGCCCCCTGACCGGGGAGCTGTTTTTT; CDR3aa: CASSSPLTGELFF
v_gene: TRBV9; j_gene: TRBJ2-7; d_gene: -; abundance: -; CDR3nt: TGTGCCAGCAGCGTAGGGCGGGAAATCGACGAGCAGTACTTC; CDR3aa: CASSVGREIDEQYF
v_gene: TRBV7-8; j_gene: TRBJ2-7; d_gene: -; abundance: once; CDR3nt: TGTGCCAGCAGCTTCACCGGGAGATCCTACGAGCAGTACTTC; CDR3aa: CASSFTGRSYEQYF
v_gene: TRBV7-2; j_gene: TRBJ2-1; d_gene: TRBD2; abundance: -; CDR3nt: TGTGCCAGCAGCCCCAGGTGGTCTAGCGGGAGACGTGAGCAGTTCTTC; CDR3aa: CASSPRWSSGRREQFF
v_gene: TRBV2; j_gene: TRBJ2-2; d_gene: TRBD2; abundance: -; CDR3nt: TGTGCCAGCAGTGAAGCGCGAATGAGCGGGACCTACACCGGGGAGCTGTTTTTT; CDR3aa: CASSEARMSGTYTGELFF
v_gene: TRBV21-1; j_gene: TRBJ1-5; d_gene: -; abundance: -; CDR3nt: TGTGCCAGCAGCAAAGGGTACTGCCACCAGCCCCAGCATTTT; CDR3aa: CASSKGYCHQPQHF
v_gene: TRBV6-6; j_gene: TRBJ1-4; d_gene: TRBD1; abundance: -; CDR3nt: TGTGCCAGCAGTAAAAGGGACAGGCGTAATGAAAAACTGTTTTTT; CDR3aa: CASSKRDRRNEKLFF
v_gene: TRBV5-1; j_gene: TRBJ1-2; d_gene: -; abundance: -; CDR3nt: TGCGCCAGCAGCCACACAGCTTCTAACTATGGCTACACCTTC; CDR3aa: CASSHTASNYGYTF
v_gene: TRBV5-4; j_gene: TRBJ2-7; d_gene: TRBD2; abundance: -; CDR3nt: TGTGCCAGCAGTCCCGGGACTAGCGGGGTTGGGCCCCACTACGAGCAGTACTTC; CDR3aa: CASSPGTSGVGPHYEQYF
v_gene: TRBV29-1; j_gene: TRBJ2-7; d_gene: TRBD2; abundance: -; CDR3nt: TGCAGCGTTGGTGGCCTCGGGGGGAGCGAGCAGTACTTC; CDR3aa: CSVGGLGGSEQYF
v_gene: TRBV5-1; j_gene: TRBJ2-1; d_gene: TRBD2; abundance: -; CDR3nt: TGCGCCAGCAGCTGGACAGCGGGAGCTTTACTCAATGAGCAGTTCTTC; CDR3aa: CASSWTAGALLNEQFF
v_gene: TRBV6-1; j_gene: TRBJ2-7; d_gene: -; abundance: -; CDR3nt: TGTGCCAGCAGTTTAGACAGTCCCTACGAGCAGTACTTC; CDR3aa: CASSLDSPYEQYF
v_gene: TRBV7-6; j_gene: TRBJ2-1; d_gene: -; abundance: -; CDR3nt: TGTGCCAGCAGCTTAGAATGGAGCTCCTACAATGAGCAGTTCTTC; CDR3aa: CASSLEWSSYNEQFF
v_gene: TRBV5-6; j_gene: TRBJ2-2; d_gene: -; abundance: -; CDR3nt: TGTGCCAGCAGCTTGGGATTGGGGGAGCTGTTTTTT; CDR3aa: CASSLGLGELFF
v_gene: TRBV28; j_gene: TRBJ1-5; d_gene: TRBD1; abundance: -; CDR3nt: TGTGCCAGCAGTTTTGAGACAGGGTACAATCAGCCCCAGCATTTT; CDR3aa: CASSFETGYNQPQHF
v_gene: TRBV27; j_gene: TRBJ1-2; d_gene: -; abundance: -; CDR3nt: TGTGCCAGCAGTCATCTGGGCGTGAAGGGGCAGAACGAGAGAAACTATGGCTACACCTTC; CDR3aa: CASSHLGVKGQNERNYGYTF
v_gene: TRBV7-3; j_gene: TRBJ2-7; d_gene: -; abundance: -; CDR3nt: TGTGCCAGCAGCTCCTCCCCGATGCCGAACGAGCAGTACTTC; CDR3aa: CASSSSPMPNEQYF
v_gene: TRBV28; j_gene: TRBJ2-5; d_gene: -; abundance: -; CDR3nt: TGTGCCAGCAGTTTAGTGTTCCGGACACGGGGGGAGACCCAGTACTTC; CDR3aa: CASSLVFRTRGETQYF
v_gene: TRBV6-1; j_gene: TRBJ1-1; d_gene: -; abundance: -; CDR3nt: TGTGCCAGCACAGCGGGGGCAGACACTGAAGCTTTCTTT; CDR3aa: CASTAGADTEAFF
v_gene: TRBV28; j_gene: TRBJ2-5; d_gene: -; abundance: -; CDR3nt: TGTGCCAGCAGTGACCGACCTACTGGGGAAGAGACCCAGTACTTC; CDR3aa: CASSDRPTGEETQYF
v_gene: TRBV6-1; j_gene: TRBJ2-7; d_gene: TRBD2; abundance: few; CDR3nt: TGTGCCAGCAGTGACGGGAGGGCCTCCTACGAGCAGTACTTC; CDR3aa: CASSDGRASYEQYF
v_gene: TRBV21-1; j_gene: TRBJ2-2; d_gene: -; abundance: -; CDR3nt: TGTGCCAGCAGCTTCGGACAGGGTTTTACCGGGGAGCTGTTTTTT; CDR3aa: CASSFGQGFTGELFF
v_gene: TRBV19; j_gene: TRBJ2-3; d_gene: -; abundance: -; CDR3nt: TGTGCCAGTAGTACAACTAGCACAGATACGCAGTATTTT; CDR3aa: CASSTTSTDTQYF